This T cell receptor (beta chain) was found in a study of cytotoxic CD8 clonotypes in ibrutinib-treated CLL. The wider study: Samples had a mean of 255,043 productive templates and about 93,000 productive rearrangements.

Concerning this clone: Antigen unknown.

CDR1 is ENHRY and CDR2 is SYGVKD in the germline V gene. This CDR3 has 18 amino acids. With V trimmed by 0 bases and J by 1 base, 8 bases remained unmatched. Study-wide points: Sampling times differed between sustained-remission and progressing patients.

Sequencing sought depths of 1 in 200,000 to 1 in 1 million T cells. TCRdb keeps only in-frame clones here, not all; method: immunoSEQ multiplex PCR. The top ten clones hold 6.5% to 8% of a sample with some 300,000 clones, more than 65% of them seen once. The clonotype was recovered from a human donor with chronic lymphocytic leukemia. The rearrangement joins TRBV10-3 to TRBJ2-7, with 11 bases matching TRBD2. The sequenced sample was PBMCs, obtained before ibrutinib treatment. The CDR3: CAISESTTSGRRSYEQYF. DNA of the CDR3: TGTGCCATCAGTGAGTCGACTACTAGCGGGAGAAGGTCCTACGAGCAGTACTTC.